Below are 29 T cell receptor beta chains sequenced from a single sample in a study of blood T cells in healthy people across ages. Through a sample-barcoded 5' primer and a J-beta primer mix, a second PCR was run for roughly 6 to 11 cycles. TCRdb re-called the 5' RACE reads through MiXCR, storing one row per CDR3 protein. The top ten clones hold under 10% of a sample with 750,000 or so distinct CDR3 sequences, 20% to 25% of them seen once. In addition, the sample was reused for a study of T cells of mothers and their children.

Sequencing used blood. These receptor sequences come from a boy aged 5-17 years in good health.

This clonotype was recorded a few times. The V call is TRBV7-9, the J call TRBJ1-4; 7 bases fit TRBD1. V lost 2 bases to trimming and J lost 10 bases; unmatched junction nucleotides: 7. Germline V gene lookup returns CDR1 SEHNR and CDR2 FQNEAQ (reference sequence). There are 14 residues in the CDR3. This chain's CDR3 is CASSLRQGEGKLFF. For the CDR3, the DNA is TGTGCCAGCAGCTTAAGACAGGGTGAGGGAAAACTGTTTTTT.

This clonotype was picked up a small number of times. V is TRBV7-3 and J is TRBJ2-1; 9 bases are a match to TRBD2. CDR3 length: 13 residues. Germline trimming cut 5 bases from V and 9 bases from J; bases unmatched to any gene: 5. Germline V gene data show CDR1 as SGHTA and CDR2 as FQGTGA. CDR3 nucleotide sequence: TGTGCCAGCAGCGCGGGGGGGAATACTGAGCAGTTCTTC. Amino acid sequence: CASSAGGNTEQFF. Looking up the rest from reference TRBV7-3 and TRBJ2-1 gives the full variable domain: GAGVSQTPSNKVTEKGKYVELRCDPISGHTALYWYRQSLGQGPEFLIYFQGTGAADDSGLPNDRFFAVRPEGSVSTLKIQRTERGDSAVYLCASSAGGNTEQFFGPGTRLTVL.

The V call is TRBV25-1, the J call TRBJ2-1; D is perhaps TRBD1 or TRBD2 (6 bases each). The CDR3 totals 16 residues. The germline V and J ends were trimmed by 1 base and 4 bases, with 14 bases remaining between them. Germline CDR1 MGHDK, CDR2 SYGVNS. The CDR3 sequence is CASSELGGHHYNEQFF. In nucleotides, the CDR3 is TGTGCCAGCAGTGAATTAGGGGGGCATCATTACAATGAGCAGTTCTTC.

V usage is TRBV5-1 and J usage is TRBJ2-5; D is possibly TRBD2 (5 bases). TRBJ2-7 matches the DNA end more closely, so the J call is doubtful. The V gene's germline CDR1 is SGHRS and CDR2 YFSETQ. This CDR3 is built from 17 residues. This chain's CDR3 is CASSPGVRVPSSYEQYF. For the CDR3, the DNA is TGCGCCAGCAGCCCTGGAGTGAGGGTTCCCAGCTCCTACGAGCAGTACTTC.

This chain connects TRBV7-2 to TRBJ1-2; D ambiguous. Germline V lookup: CDR1 SGHTA, CDR2 FQGNSA. CDR3 length equals 12 residues. The V gene lost 3 bases and the J gene lost 6 bases, with 8 bases spanning the gap. In DNA, the CDR3 is TGTGCCAGCAGCTTCCGGTGGGATGGCTACACCTTC. It specifies CASSFRWDGYTF.

This clonotype was found a few times. The V and J genes are TRBV12-3 or TRBV12-4 and TRBJ1-1, with D hard to call. CDR3 length: 13 residues. The V end was cut by 2 bases, the J end by 4 bases, with 8 bases between. As DNA, the CDR3 is TGTGCCAGCAGTTTATTCGGAAGCACTGAAGCTTTCTTT. This sequence encodes CASSLFGSTEAFF.

The sample holds a few counts of this clonotype. The chain links TRBV6-2 or TRBV6-3 to TRBJ1-2; D ambiguous. This CDR3 contains 12 residues. V shed 6 bases and J shed 3 bases, with 8 bases lying between them. In germline, CDR1 is MNHEY, CDR2 SVGEGT. DNA of the CDR3: TGTGCCAGCAGAAGAGAAGACTATGGCTACACCTTC. Residues: CASRREDYGYTF.

J is TRBJ1-1 and V is TRBV20-1; tentative D call: TRBD1 (5 bases). From germline, CDR1 is DFQATT and CDR2 SNEGSKA (reference sequence). Trimming left V 0 bases short and J 11 bases short, with 16 bases between. The length of the CDR3 is 13 residues. CDR3 protein: CSARDISDSVAFF. In DNA form, the CDR3 reads TGCAGTGCTAGAGACATATCCGACAGCGTTGCTTTCTTT.

This clonotype has just a few counts. The V and J genes are TRBV20-1 and TRBJ2-5; 8 bases align to TRBD2. The better agreement between TRBJ2-7 and the DNA end casts doubt on the J call. Germline V lookup: CDR1 DFQATT, CDR2 SNEGSKA (reference sequence). The CDR3 extends over 13 amino acids. The CDR3 DNA reads as TGCAGTGCTAGCATTAGCGGGGTCTACGAGCAGTACTTC. This encodes CSASISGVYEQYF.

This clonotype was observed a handful of times. The rearrangement joins TRBV6-2 or TRBV6-3 to TRBJ2-5; 9 nucleotides line up with TRBD1. Germline assignment: CDR1 MNHEY and CDR2 SVGEGT. V was pared by 7 bases and J by 4 bases, with 7 bases of the junction left unmatched. The CDR3 covers 14 residues. CDR3 sequence: CASTPDRGRETQYF. DNA for the CDR3: TGTGCCAGCACTCCGGACAGGGGAAGAGAGACCCAGTACTTC.

This clonotype has just a few counts. The chain uses TRBV15 and TRBJ2-7; D may be TRBD2 (6 bases). Germline assignment: CDR1 LNHNV and CDR2 YYDKDF (reference sequence). The V end was cut by 4 bases, the J end by 0 bases, with 10 bases between. The CDR3 runs 14 residues. The CDR3: CATSKPGLSYEQYF. The CDR3 DNA sequence: TGTGCCACCAGCAAACCGGGACTCTCCTACGAGCAGTACTTC.

This clonotype was counted between two and nine times. The chain recombines TRBV20-1 with TRBJ1-5; unclear D gene. The CDR3 covers 14 residues. The germline gives CDR1 DFQATT, CDR2 SNEGSKA (reference sequence). V gave up 3 bases and J gave up 4 bases, with 13 bases separating them. The CDR3 DNA follows: TGCAGTGCTAGGCCCGATGAGGGAAATCAGCCCCAGCATTTT. Translating gives CSARPDEGNQPQHF.

V is TRBV20-1 and J is TRBJ1-5; D unclear. Trimming removed 1 base from V and 1 base from J, with 14 bases in between. Germline V CDR1 and CDR2: DFQATT, SNEGSKA (reference sequence). The CDR3 totals 16 residues. This CDR3 is CSARVFAAASNQPQHF. Here the CDR3 DNA reads TGCAGTGCTAGAGTGTTTGCGGCAGCCAGCAATCAGCCCCAGCATTTT.

The chain joins TRBV5-1 to TRBJ1-3; no clear D gene. Looked up from germline, CDR1 is SGHRS and CDR2 is YFSETQ. The V end lost 2 bases, the J end lost 2 bases, and 8 bases lay between the germline ends. This CDR3 spans 14 amino acids. Written as DNA, the CDR3 is TGCGCCAGCAGCTTTGCGGGAGCTGGAAACACCATATATTTT. Its protein product is CASSFAGAGNTIYF. The full variable domain, with the rest looked up from reference TRBV5-1 and TRBJ1-3, is KAGVTQTPRYLIKTRGQQVTLSCSPISGHRSVSWYQQTPGQGLQFLFEYFSETQRNKGNFPGRFSGRQFSNSRSEMNVSTLELGDSALYLCASSFAGAGNTIYFGEGSWLTVV.

This chain uses TRBV7-3 with TRBJ2-3; 10 nucleotides line up with TRBD2. J was trimmed by 2 bases and V by 5 bases; bases with no gene match: 10. In germline, CDR1 is SGHTA, CDR2 FQGTGA. The CDR3 has 17 amino acids. Here the CDR3 reads CASSTGRTSGVTDTQYF. The DNA of the CDR3 is TGTGCCAGCAGCACCGGACGGACTAGCGGAGTCACAGATACGCAGTATTTT.

This chain uses TRBV7-2 with TRBJ2-7; the D gene is possibly TRBD2 (7 bases). The CDR3 covers 19 residues. Trimming left V 1 base short and J 0 bases short, with 22 bases between. Germline V CDR1 and CDR2: SGHTA, FQGNSA. The DNA for the CDR3 is TGTGCCAGCAGCTTAGTTACAGGGTTTGGCGGGGGAAGCTCCTACGAGCAGTACTTC. As protein: CASSLVTGFGGGSSYEQYF.

This clonotype has more than one count but fewer than ten. The chain is built from TRBV10-3 and TRBJ2-7; D may correspond to TRBD1 or TRBD2 (5 bases each). The length of the CDR3 is 13 residues. Germline V lookup: CDR1 ENHRY, CDR2 SYGVKD. Between the trimmed V and J ends, which lost 10 bases and 2 bases, there was a span of 15 bases. CDR3: CATTGTEPYEQYF. The CDR3 bases are TGTGCCACCACCGGGACGGAGCCCTACGAGCAGTACTTC.

This clonotype appeared a few times. The chain carries TRBV6-6 and TRBJ1-2; D not certain. Germline lookup yields CDR1 MNHNY and CDR2 SVGAGI (reference sequence). Trimming stripped 2 bases from V and 4 bases from J, with 11 bases between. The CDR3 runs to 14 residues. The CDR3 protein is CASSYPSGSYGYTF. DNA for the CDR3: TGTGCCAGCAGTTACCCCAGCGGGAGCTATGGCTACACCTTC.

The V and J genes are TRBV29-1 and TRBJ2-3; 10 nucleotides agree with TRBD2. Germline CDR1 is SQVTM and CDR2 is ANQGSEA. This CDR3 is built from 17 residues. The V segment lost 1 base and the J segment 6 bases; nucleotides outside the gene matches: 13. The CDR3 here is CSVEAVEAGGPSDTQYF. The CDR3 DNA reads TGCAGCGTTGAAGCGGTGGAAGCGGGGGGGCCTTCCGATACGCAGTATTTT.

The CDR3 region is CASSQLKRTEAFF. Written as DNA, the CDR3 is TGCGCCAGCAGCCAATTGAAGAGGACTGAAGCTTTCTTT. The chain couples TRBV4-3 to TRBJ1-1; D is unresolved. V dropped 2 bases and J dropped 5 bases, with 9 bases sitting between them. The germline V gene encodes CDR1 LGHNA and CDR2 YSLEER. The CDR3 covers 13 residues.

V is TRBV11-2 and J is TRBJ2-1, with 7 bases matching TRBD1. The J segment lost 5 bases and the V segment lost 2 bases, leaving 6 bases of the junction unmatched. There are 15 residues in the CDR3. Germline V gene lookup returns CDR1 SGHAT and CDR2 FQNNGV. In nucleotides, the CDR3 is TGTGCCAGCAGCTTATCAACAGGGGTCCACAATGAGCAGTTCTTC. It translates to CASSLSTGVHNEQFF.

J is TRBJ2-5 and V is TRBV9; TRBD2 agrees at 10 bases. The J call is uncertain, as TRBJ2-1 better fits the DNA end. CDR1 and CDR2 (germline): SGDLS, YYNGEE. CDR3 size: 18 residues. The CDR3 spells CASSALSVPSGGGNEQFF. The CDR3 DNA sequence: TGTGCCAGCAGCGCCTTATCCGTACCTAGCGGGGGAGGCAATGAGCAGTTCTTC.

This clonotype appeared a few times. The J gene is TRBJ1-4, the V gene TRBV7-9; D unresolved. CDR1 is SEHNR, CDR2 FQNEAQ, per germline (reference sequence). Trimming left V 3 bases short and J 0 bases short, with 8 bases between. The CDR3 length is 15 residues. CDR3 sequence: CASSFGVATNEKLFF. CDR3 DNA sequence: TGTGCCAGCAGCTTCGGAGTCGCAACTAATGAAAAACTGTTTTTT.

This clonotype was detected ten times or more. The chain uses TRBV5-6 and TRBJ2-7; 15 bases line up with TRBD2. The J call is in doubt because the DNA end fits TRBJ2-1 better. The CDR3 is 17 amino acids. The germline V gene encodes CDR1 SGHDT and CDR2 YYEEEE. CDR3 sequence (DNA): TGTGCCAGCGAGGGGACTAGCGGGAGGAAAACGTACAATGAGCAGTTCTTC. Amino acids: CASEGTSGRKTYNEQFF.

This clonotype has only one observation. Here the CDR3 DNA reads TGTGCCAGCAGCTACAGGGTTTCTGGAAACACCATATATTTT. Protein sequence: CASSYRVSGNTIYF. The chain is built from TRBV3-1 and TRBJ1-3, with D perhaps matching TRBD1 (6 bases). Trimming removed 5 bases from V and 1 base from J, with 9 bases in between. Germline values: CDR1 LGHDT, CDR2 YNNKEL (reference sequence). CDR3 size: 14 residues.

Only a few counts were recorded for this clonotype. The chain uses TRBV14 and TRBJ2-5; no firm D call. The J call is uncertain, as TRBJ2-1 better fits the DNA end. CDR1 is SGHDN, CDR2 FVKESK, per germline. The CDR3 runs to 13 residues. DNA of the CDR3: TGTGCCAGCAGCCAAGATCACGTTAATGAGCAGTTCTTC. This sequence encodes CASSQDHVNEQFF.

The J gene is TRBJ1-2, the V gene TRBV4-3; D uncertain. Deletions cut 0 bases from V and 7 bases from J, with 9 bases between. This CDR3 is 13 amino acids long. Germline V lookup: CDR1 LGHNA, CDR2 YSLEER. The CDR3 DNA reads TGCGCCAGCAGCCAAGAGGGAGGTCTTGGCTACACCTTC. Its protein is CASSQEGGLGYTF.

V is TRBV20-1 and J is TRBJ1-1, with a possible D match to TRBD1 (5 bases). The germline V gene has CDR1 DFQATT and CDR2 SNEGSKA (reference sequence). The CDR3 length is 15 residues. Trimming cost V 2 bases and J 5 bases, with 18 bases left between them. This chain's CDR3 is CSARNGGSGRTEAFF. CDR3 in DNA: TGCAGTGCTAGAAATGGAGGTTCGGGGCGGACTGAAGCTTTCTTT.

The rearrangement links TRBV21-1 to TRBJ2-5; TRBD1 was called by the table and not checked on the DNA. TRBV21-1 is a documented pseudogene. The CDR3 loop spans 16 amino acids. CDR3 region: CASSKRDTQYQETQYF. Here the CDR3 DNA reads TGTGCCAGCAGCAAGAGGGACACCCAGTACCAAGAGACCCAGTACTTC.